The clone carrying this T cell receptor beta chain occurred a few times. Its antigen remains unknown. Other DNA sequences within the sample encode an identical CDR3. The CDR3 spans 14 residues. From germline, CDR1 is LNHDA and CDR2 SQIVND (reference sequence). Losses at the gene ends were 3 bases for V and 2 bases for J; bases not matched to a gene: 3. The data belong to a study of cytomegalovirus exposure and HLA in healthy donors. Study-level points and caveats: Some public TCRs appeared in many individuals, while most sequences were rare. It was found in a later analysis that first-cohort TCR clusters tended to co-occur in the 95 to 150 validation repertoires. There were around 160 TCR beta chains listed as cytomegalovirus-associated. CMV antigen specificity was confirmed in vitro for a few CMV-associated chains.

Repertoires were generated with immunoSEQ multiplex PCR, while TCRdb's copy carries only in-frame clones and drops some. The data show 55,000 to 80,000 clones, with roughly 95% seen just once and approximately 3.5% held by the top ten. Sequenced: PBMCs. V gene TRBV19 combines with J gene TRBJ2-7; 8 nucleotides line up with TRBD1. This TCR derives from a man between 18 and 35 years old in good health and CMV-seronegative. The CDR3 reads CASSIGQGAYEQYF. The CDR3 coding sequence is TGTGCCAGTAGTATTGGACAGGGAGCCTACGAGCAGTACTTC.